Below are 21 T cell receptor beta chains sequenced from a single sample in a study of blood T cell repertoires in COVID-19. Sequencing used immunoSEQ multiplex PCR; TCRdb keeps in-frame clones, though not all of them. The sample records about 140,000 clones, around 87% being singletons. The sample consisted of PBMCs or T cells enriched from blood (not recorded which). These receptors were obtained from a man in his fifties or sixties who had recovered from COVID-19.

The V and J genes are TRBV5-1 and TRBJ2-2; 7 bases agree with TRBD1. Germline V lookup: CDR1 SGHRS, CDR2 YFSETQ. V lost 4 bases to trimming and J lost 0 bases; unmatched junction nucleotides: 3. The CDR3 is 15 amino acids. The CDR3 nucleotides read TGCGCCAGCAGCAAAGGGACAGCGAACACCGGGGAGCTGTTTTTT. It codes for CASSKGTANTGELFF. The variable domain in full, completed from reference TRBV5-1 and TRBJ2-2, reads KAGVTQTPRYLIKTRGQQVTLSCSPISGHRSVSWYQQTPGQGLQFLFEYFSETQRNKGNFPGRFSGRQFSNSRSEMNVSTLELGDSALYLCASSKGTANTGELFFGEGSRLTVL.

This clone was found a few times. The rearrangement links TRBV28 to TRBJ1-5, with TRBD1 as a possible D gene (5 bases). With 5 bases removed from V and 6 bases from J, the gap between germline ends came to 23 bases. Per the germline V gene, CDR1 is MDHEN and CDR2 is SYDVKM. The CDR3 consists of 17 residues. This chain's CDR3 is CASSRSAGSRVGQPQHF. The CDR3, as DNA: TGTGCCAGCAGTCGCTCTGCTGGTAGCAGGGTCGGTCAGCCCCAGCATTTT.

The chain couples TRBV5-1 to TRBJ2-2; D unclear. Trimming cost V 1 base and J 5 bases, with 9 bases left between them. From germline, CDR1 is SGHRS and CDR2 YFSETQ. CDR3 length: 14 residues. The chain's CDR3 is CASSLFQVTGELFF. The CDR3 DNA is TGCGCCAGCAGCTTGTTTCAGGTTACCGGGGAGCTGTTTTTT.

V gene TRBV9 combines with J gene TRBJ2-1; tentative D call: TRBD2 (5 bases). Germline-derived CDR1 and CDR2 are SGDLS and YYNGEE. The CDR3 spans 15 residues. V was shortened by 4 bases and J by 6 bases, with 17 bases between the two germline ends. The CDR3: CASSRGQARVNEQFF. CDR3 bases: TGTGCCAGCAGCAGAGGGCAGGCAAGGGTCAATGAGCAGTTCTTC.

The J gene is TRBJ1-2, the V gene TRBV4-1; 8 bases are shared with TRBD1. Germline CDR1 and CDR2: MGHRA and YSYEKL. The CDR3 length is 17 residues. V was pared by 0 bases and J by 6 bases, with 12 bases of the junction left unmatched. The CDR3 protein is CASSQDEVGRGLDGYTF. CDR3 DNA sequence: TGCGCCAGCAGCCAAGATGAGGTCGGCAGGGGGCTTGATGGCTACACCTTC.

This chain connects TRBV5-8 to TRBJ1-5, with D perhaps matching TRBD1 (5 bases). CDR3 length equals 14 residues. Per the germline V gene, CDR1 is SGHTS and CDR2 is YDEGEE. Trimming pared 0 bases from V and 6 bases from J, leaving 10 bases between. CDR3 residues: CASSLAWGGQPQHF. The CDR3 coding sequence is TGTGCCAGCAGCTTGGCTTGGGGCGGTCAGCCCCAGCATTTT.

This clone was recorded a few times. This chain links TRBV14 with TRBJ1-2; no clear D. The CDR3 sequence is 14 residues long. Per germline, CDR1 SGHDN and CDR2 FVKESK. Trimming took 0 bases from V and 2 from J, leaving 7 bases between them. The CDR3 protein is CASSQDRRNYGYTF. The DNA for the CDR3 is TGTGCCAGCAGCCAAGATCGTAGAAACTATGGCTACACCTTC.

This sequence joins TRBV10-1 and TRBJ2-7, with a weak D call TRBD1 (6 bases). Per the germline V gene, CDR1 is WNHNN and CDR2 is SYGVQD (reference sequence). CDR3 length: 15 residues. Trimming removed 2 bases from V and 3 bases from J, with 14 bases in between. Here the CDR3 reads CASSEAGDEDYEQYF. The CDR3 region has the DNA TGCGCCAGCAGTGAGGCAGGGGATGAGGACTACGAGCAGTACTTC.

The rearrangement joins TRBV21-1 to TRBJ2-5; the DNA was not compared with TRBD1, the D call given in the table. TRBV21-1 is termed a pseudogene. The CDR3 consists of 15 residues. CDR3 DNA: TGTGCCAGCAGTAGGGGACAGGCAAAAGGGGAGACCCAGTACTTC. This sequence encodes CASSRGQAKGETQYF.

The gene calls are TRBV5-5 and TRBJ1-2; the D gene is possibly TRBD1 (5 bases). V dropped 1 base and J dropped 8 bases, with 24 bases sitting between them. Germline V gene sequence: CDR1 SGHKS, CDR2 YYEKEE (reference sequence). CDR3 length: 17 amino acids. The chain's CDR3 is CASSLSEGLLEGWGYTF. DNA of the CDR3: TGTGCCAGCAGCTTGTCTGAGGGACTCCTTGAGGGATGGGGCTACACCTTC.

The chain links TRBV19 to TRBJ1-1; D uncertain. V shed 4 bases and J shed 5 bases, with 11 bases lying between them. CDR3 size: 13 residues. Germline V gene data show CDR1 as LNHDA and CDR2 as SQIVND (reference sequence). CDR3: CASSNPTRTEAFF. The CDR3 nucleotides read TGTGCCAGTAGTAATCCGACAAGGACTGAAGCTTTCTTT.

This sequence joins TRBV5-5 and TRBJ1-2; a possible D gene is TRBD1 (5 bases). CDR1 SGHKS and CDR2 YYEKEE come from the germline V gene (reference sequence). V lost 3 bases, J lost 4 bases, and 13 bases lay in between. The CDR3 spans 14 residues. In nucleotides, the CDR3 is TGTGCCAGCAGCTCGGACACTGCGATCTATGGCTACACCTTC. Translating gives CASSSDTAIYGYTF.

The genes are TRBV7-9 and TRBJ2-7; TRBD2 is a possible D gene (6 bases). CDR3 length: 11 residues. CDR1 and CDR2 (germline): SEHNR, FQNEAQ (reference sequence). Trimming stripped 8 bases from V and 3 bases from J, with 8 bases between. CDR3 protein: CASRGVYEQYF. The CDR3 DNA sequence: TGTGCCAGCCGCGGGGTCTACGAGCAGTACTTC.

The chain recombines TRBV28 with TRBJ2-3; the D gene is possibly TRBD1 (5 bases). Germline CDR1 is MDHEN and CDR2 is SYDVKM. Trimming pared 2 bases from V and 4 bases from J, leaving 19 bases between. The length of the CDR3 is 17 residues. CDR3 coding DNA: TGTGCCAGCAGTTTACCCCTCCAGGGAACAAGGTCAGATACGCAGTATTTT. Its translation: CASSLPLQGTRSDTQYF.

This rearrangement joins TRBV28 to TRBJ2-7; 7 positions match TRBD1. After removal of 6 bases from V and 12 bases from J, the junction contained 8 bases not matched to a gene. CDR1 and CDR2 from the germline V gene are MDHEN and SYDVKM. CDR3 size: 11 residues. CDR3 DNA sequence: TGTGCCAGCAGATACACAGGGGAAATGTACTTC. Translation: CASRYTGEMYF.

The chain is built from TRBV28 and TRBJ2-7, with TRBD2 matching 7 bases. With V trimmed by 6 bases and J by 6 bases, 11 bases remained unmatched. Germline CDR1 MDHEN, CDR2 SYDVKM. The CDR3 spans 14 residues. The CDR3 is CASRPAGRLSEQYF. CDR3 bases: TGTGCCAGCAGACCAGCGGGACGCCTTTCCGAGCAGTACTTC.

The chain combines TRBV18 with TRBJ2-7; 7 nucleotides agree with TRBD1. The germline CDR1 and CDR2 sequences are KGHSH and LQKENI. The CDR3 has 13 residues. Losses at the gene ends were 2 bases for V and 6 bases for J; bases not matched to a gene: 4. CDR3 protein: CASSPGQAPEQYF. The CDR3 bases are TGTGCCAGCTCACCAGGACAGGCACCCGAGCAGTACTTC. The whole variable domain, remainder taken from reference TRBV18 and TRBJ2-7, is NAGVMQNPRHLVRRRGQEARLRCSPMKGHSHVYWYRQLPEEGLKFMVYLQKENIIDESGMPKERFSAEFPKEGPSILRIQQVVRGDSAAYFCASSPGQAPEQYFGPGTRLTVT.

The V gene is TRBV11-2, the J gene TRBJ2-1; 13 bases align to TRBD2. CDR1 and CDR2 from the germline V gene are SGHAT and FQNNGV. With V trimmed by 5 bases and J by 11 bases, 9 bases remained unmatched. This CDR3 has 15 amino acids. CDR3 residues: CASSLWTSGSYKQFF. CDR3 in DNA: TGTGCCAGCAGCCTATGGACTAGCGGGAGTTACAAGCAGTTCTTC.

V is TRBV9 and J is TRBJ2-5, with 7 bases identical to TRBD2. CDR3 length: 16 amino acids. The ends lost 2 bases at V and 4 bases at J; junction bases unmatched: 11. Germline-derived CDR1 and CDR2 are SGDLS and YYNGEE. CDR3 sequence: CASSVVASGSTETQYF. CDR3 nucleotide sequence: TGTGCCAGCAGCGTCGTGGCTAGCGGATCGACAGAGACCCAGTACTTC.

This chain links TRBV27 with TRBJ1-6; 7 bases align to TRBD1. The CDR3 covers 17 residues. From germline, CDR1 is MNHEY and CDR2 SMNVEV (reference sequence). V trimming: 8 bases; J trimming: 0 bases; junction bases outside the gene matches: 10. CDR3 sequence (DNA): TGTGCCAGCGCCGACAGGGTATTTAGCTCCTATAATTCACCCCTCCACTTT. Its translation: CASADRVFSSYNSPLHF.

This clone appeared a few times. V gene TRBV11-1 combines with J gene TRBJ2-7, with a weak D call TRBD1 (5 bases). Germline V gene data show CDR1 as SGHAT and CDR2 as FQDESV (reference sequence). V was pared by 5 bases and J by 4 bases, with 18 bases between. This CDR3 comprises 15 residues. CDR3 sequence (DNA): TGTGCCAGCAGCAACAACTGGGGAAGGGGATACGAGCAGTACTTC. Residues: CASSNNWGRGYEQYF.